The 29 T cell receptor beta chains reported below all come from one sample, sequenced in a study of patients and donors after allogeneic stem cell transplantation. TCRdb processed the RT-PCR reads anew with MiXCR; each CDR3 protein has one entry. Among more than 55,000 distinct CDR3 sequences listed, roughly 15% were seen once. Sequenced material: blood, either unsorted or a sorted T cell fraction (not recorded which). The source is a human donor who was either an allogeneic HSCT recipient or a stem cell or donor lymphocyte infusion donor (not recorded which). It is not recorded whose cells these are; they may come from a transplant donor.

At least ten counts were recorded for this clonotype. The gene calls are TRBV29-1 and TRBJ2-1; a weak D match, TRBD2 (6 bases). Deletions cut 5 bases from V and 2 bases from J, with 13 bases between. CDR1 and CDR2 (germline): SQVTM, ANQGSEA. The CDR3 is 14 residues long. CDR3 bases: TGCAGCGTTTTGGCGGGGATAACCTACAATGAGCAGTTCTTC. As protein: CSVLAGITYNEQFF.

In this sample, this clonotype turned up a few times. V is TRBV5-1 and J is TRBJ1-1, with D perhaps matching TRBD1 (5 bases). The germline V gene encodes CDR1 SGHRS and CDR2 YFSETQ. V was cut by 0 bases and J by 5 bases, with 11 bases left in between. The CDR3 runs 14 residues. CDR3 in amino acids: CASSLALRGTEAFF. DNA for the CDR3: TGCGCCAGCAGCTTGGCCCTTAGGGGAACTGAAGCTTTCTTT.

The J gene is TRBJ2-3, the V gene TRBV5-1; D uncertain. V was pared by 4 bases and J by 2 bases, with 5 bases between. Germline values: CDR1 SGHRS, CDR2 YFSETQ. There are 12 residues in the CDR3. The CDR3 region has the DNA TGCGCCAGCAGCGTCCCCACAGATACGCAGTATTTT. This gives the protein CASSVPTDTQYF.

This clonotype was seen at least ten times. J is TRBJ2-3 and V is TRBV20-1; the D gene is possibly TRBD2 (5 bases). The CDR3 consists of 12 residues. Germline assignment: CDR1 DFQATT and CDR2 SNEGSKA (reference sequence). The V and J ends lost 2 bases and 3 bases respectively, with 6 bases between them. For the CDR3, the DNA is TGCAGTGCTAGAACGGGAACAGATACGCAGTATTTT. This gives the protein CSARTGTDTQYF.

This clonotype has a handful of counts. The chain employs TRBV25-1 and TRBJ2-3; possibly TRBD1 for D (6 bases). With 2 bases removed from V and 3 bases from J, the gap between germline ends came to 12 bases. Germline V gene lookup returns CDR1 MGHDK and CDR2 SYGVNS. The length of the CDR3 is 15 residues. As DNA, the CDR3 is TGTGCCAGCAGTGAAACAGGGTTTCGTACAGATACGCAGTATTTT. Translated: CASSETGFRTDTQYF.

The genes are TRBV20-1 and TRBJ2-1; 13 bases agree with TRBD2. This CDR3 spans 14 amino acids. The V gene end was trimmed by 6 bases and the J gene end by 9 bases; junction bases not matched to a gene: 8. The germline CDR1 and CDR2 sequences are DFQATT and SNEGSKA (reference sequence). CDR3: CSAAGRTSGSEQFF. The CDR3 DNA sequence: TGCAGTGCCGCAGGTAGGACTAGCGGGAGTGAGCAGTTCTTC.

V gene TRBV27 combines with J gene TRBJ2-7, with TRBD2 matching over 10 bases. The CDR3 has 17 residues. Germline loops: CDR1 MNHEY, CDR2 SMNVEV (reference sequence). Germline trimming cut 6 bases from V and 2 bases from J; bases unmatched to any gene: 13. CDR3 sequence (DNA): TGTGCCAGCAGAACCCTGGGGGAGCGGGAGGGCACCTACGAGCAGTACTTC. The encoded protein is CASRTLGEREGTYEQYF.

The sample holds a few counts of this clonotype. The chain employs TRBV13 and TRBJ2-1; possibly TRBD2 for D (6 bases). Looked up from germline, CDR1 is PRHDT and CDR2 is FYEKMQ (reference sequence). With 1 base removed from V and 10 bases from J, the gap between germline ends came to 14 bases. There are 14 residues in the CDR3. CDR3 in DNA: TGTGCCAGCAGCTTAGTGGGGGACTCGTCAGAGCAGTTCTTC. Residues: CASSLVGDSSEQFF.

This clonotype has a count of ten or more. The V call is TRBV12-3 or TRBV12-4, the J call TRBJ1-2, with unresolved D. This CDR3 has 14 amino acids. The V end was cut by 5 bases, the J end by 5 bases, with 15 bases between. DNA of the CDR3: TGTGCCAGCAGTCCGAATCCCAGTTCTTATGGCTACACCTTC. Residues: CASSPNPSSYGYTF.

The CDR3 coding sequence is TGTGCCATAGACCCGACAGGGCCCTCTTCCTACGAGCAGTACTTC. Its translation: CAIDPTGPSSYEQYF. V usage is TRBV10-3 and J usage is TRBJ2-7; 7 bases line up with TRBD1. CDR3 length: 15 amino acids. The trim removed 9 bases at V and 1 base at J, leaving 12 bases unmatched. CDR1 and CDR2 from the germline V gene are ENHRY and SYGVKD.

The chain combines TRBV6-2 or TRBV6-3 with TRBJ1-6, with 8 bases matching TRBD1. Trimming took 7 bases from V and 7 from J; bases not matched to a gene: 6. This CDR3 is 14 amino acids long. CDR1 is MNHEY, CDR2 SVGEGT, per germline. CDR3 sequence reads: CASKPTGGNSPLHF. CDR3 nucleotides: TGTGCCAGCAAGCCTACAGGGGGAAATTCACCCCTCCACTTT.

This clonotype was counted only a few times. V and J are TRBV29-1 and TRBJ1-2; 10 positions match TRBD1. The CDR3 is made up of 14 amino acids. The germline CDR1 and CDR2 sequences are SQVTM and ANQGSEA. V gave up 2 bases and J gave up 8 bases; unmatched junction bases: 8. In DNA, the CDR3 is TGCAGCGTTGAACCGGGACAGGGGATAGGAGGCTACACCTTC. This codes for CSVEPGQGIGGYTF. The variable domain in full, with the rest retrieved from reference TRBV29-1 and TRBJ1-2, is SAVISQKPSRDICQRGTSLTIQCQVDSQVTMMFWYRQQPGQSLTLIATANQGSEATYESGFVIDKFPISRPNLTFSTLTVSNMSPEDSSIYLCSVEPGQGIGGYTFGSGTRLTVV.

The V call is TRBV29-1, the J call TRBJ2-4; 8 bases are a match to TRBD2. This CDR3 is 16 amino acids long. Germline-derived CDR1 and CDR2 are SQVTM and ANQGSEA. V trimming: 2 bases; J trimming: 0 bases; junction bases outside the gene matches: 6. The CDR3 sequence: CSVEREGPLAKNIQYF. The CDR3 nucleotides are TGCAGCGTTGAACGGGAGGGCCCCTTAGCCAAAAACATTCAGTACTTC.

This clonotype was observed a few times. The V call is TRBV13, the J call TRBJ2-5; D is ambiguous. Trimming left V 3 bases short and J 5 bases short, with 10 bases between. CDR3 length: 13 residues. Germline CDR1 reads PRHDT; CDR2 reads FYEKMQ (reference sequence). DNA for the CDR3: TGTGCCAGCAGCTTCGCTAGTCGGGAGACCCAGTACTTC. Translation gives CASSFASRETQYF.

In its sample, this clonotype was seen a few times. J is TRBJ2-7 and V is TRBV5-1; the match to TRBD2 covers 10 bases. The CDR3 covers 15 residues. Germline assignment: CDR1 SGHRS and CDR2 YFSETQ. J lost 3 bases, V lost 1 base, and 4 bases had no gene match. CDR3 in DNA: TGCGCCAGCAGCTTGTTCGCTAGCGGGAGCTACGAGCAGTACTTC. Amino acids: CASSLFASGSYEQYF.

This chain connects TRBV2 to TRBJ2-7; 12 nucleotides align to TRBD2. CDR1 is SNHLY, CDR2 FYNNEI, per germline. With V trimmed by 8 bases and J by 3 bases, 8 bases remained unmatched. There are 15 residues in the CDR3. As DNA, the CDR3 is TGTGCCAGCGCCCTACTAGCGGGAGGCGACTACGAGCAGTACTTC. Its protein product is CASALLAGGDYEQYF.

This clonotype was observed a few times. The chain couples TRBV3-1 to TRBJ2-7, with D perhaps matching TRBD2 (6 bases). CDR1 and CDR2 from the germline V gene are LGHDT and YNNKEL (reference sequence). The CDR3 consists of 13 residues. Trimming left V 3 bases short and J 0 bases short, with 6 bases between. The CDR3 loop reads CASSQRGSYEQYF. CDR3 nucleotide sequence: TGTGCCAGCAGCCAGCGGGGCTCCTACGAGCAGTACTTC.

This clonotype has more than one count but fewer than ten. The CDR3 sequence: CASSLQLNTEAFF. The DNA of the CDR3 is TGTGCCAGCAGCTTACAACTGAACACTGAAGCTTTCTTT. The chain employs TRBV7-6 and TRBJ1-1; D is unresolved. The V gene's germline CDR1 is SGHVS and CDR2 FNYEAQ. This CDR3 has 13 amino acids. Trimming shortened V by 2 bases and J by 0 bases, and 4 bases separated the two germline ends. The entire variable domain, with the rest obtained from reference TRBV7-6 and TRBJ1-1, is as follows: GAGVSQSPRYKVTKRGQDVALRCDPISGHVSLYWYRQALGQGPEFLTYFNYEAQQDKSGLPNDRFSAERPEGSISTLTIQRTEQRDSAMYRCASSLQLNTEAFFGQGTRLTVV.

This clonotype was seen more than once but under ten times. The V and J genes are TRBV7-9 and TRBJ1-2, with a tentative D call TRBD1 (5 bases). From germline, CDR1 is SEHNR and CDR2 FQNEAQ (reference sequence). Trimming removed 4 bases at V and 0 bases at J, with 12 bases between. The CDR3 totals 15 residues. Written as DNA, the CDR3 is TGTGCCAGCAGCTGTCAAGGGGCCACTAACTATGGCTACACCTTC. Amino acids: CASSCQGATNYGYTF.

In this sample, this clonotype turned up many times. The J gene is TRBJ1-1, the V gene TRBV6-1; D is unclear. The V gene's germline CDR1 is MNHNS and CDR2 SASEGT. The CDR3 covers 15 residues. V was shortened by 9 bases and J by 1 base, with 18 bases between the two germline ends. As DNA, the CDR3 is TGTGCCAGTGAACTTAGGAGACGGGGGAACACTGAAGCTTTCTTT. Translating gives CASELRRRGNTEAFF.

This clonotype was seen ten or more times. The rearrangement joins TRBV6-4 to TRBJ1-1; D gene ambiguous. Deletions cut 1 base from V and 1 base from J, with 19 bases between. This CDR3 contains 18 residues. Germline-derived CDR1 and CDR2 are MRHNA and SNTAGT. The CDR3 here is CASSDLFSLDRGNTEAFF. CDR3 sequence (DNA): TGTGCCAGCAGTGACTTGTTCTCCCTCGATCGGGGGAACACTGAAGCTTTCTTT.

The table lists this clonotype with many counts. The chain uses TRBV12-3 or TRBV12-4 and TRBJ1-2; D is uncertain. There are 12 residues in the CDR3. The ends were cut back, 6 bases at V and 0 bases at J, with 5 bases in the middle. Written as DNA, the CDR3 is TGTGCCAGCAGCCCCACTAACTATGGCTACACCTTC. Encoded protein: CASSPTNYGYTF.

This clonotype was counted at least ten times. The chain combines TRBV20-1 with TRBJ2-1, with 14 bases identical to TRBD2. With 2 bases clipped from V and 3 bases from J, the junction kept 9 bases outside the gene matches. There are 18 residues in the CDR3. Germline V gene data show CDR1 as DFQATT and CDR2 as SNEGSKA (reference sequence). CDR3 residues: CSARTPGLAGERYNEQFF. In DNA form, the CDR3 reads TGCAGTGCTAGAACCCCGGGACTAGCGGGAGAGCGCTACAATGAGCAGTTCTTC.

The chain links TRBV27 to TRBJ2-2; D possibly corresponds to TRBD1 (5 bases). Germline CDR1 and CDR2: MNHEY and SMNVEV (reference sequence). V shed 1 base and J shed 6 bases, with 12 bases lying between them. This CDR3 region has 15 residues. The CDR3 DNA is TGTGCCAGCAGTTTATTGGAAGGGGCCGCCGGGGAGCTGTTTTTT. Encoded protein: CASSLLEGAAGELFF.

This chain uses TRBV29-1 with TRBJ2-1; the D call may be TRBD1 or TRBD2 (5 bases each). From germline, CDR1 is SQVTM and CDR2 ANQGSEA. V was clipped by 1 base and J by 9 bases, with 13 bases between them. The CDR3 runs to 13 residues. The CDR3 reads CSVEAPGPGEQFF. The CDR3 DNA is TGCAGCGTTGAAGCCCCGGGGCCGGGTGAGCAGTTCTTC.

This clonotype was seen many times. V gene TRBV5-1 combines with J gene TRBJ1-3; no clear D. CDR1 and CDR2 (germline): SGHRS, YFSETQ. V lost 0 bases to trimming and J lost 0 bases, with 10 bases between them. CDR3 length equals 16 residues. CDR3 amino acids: CASSLEGTHSGNTIYF. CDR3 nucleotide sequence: TGCGCCAGCAGCTTGGAGGGAACCCACTCTGGAAACACCATATATTTT. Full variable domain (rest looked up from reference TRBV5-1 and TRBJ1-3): KAGVTQTPRYLIKTRGQQVTLSCSPISGHRSVSWYQQTPGQGLQFLFEYFSETQRNKGNFPGRFSGRQFSNSRSEMNVSTLELGDSALYLCASSLEGTHSGNTIYFGEGSWLTVV.

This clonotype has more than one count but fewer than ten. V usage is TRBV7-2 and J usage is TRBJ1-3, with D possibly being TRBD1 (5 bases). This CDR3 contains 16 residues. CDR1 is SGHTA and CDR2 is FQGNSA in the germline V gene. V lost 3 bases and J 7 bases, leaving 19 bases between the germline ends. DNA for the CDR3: TGTGCCAGCAGCTTCGGGTCATTGGGGGTACAGAACACCATATATTTT. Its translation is CASSFGSLGVQNTIYF.

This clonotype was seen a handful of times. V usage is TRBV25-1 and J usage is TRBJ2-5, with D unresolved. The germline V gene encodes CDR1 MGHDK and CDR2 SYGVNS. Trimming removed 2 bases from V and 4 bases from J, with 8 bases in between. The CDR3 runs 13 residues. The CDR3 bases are TGTGCCAGCAGTGAACGGACGATAGAGACCCAGTACTTC. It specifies CASSERTIETQYF.

CDR3: CASNPLAGNNEQFF. The CDR3 DNA reads TGTGCCAGCAATCCCCTAGCGGGAAACAATGAGCAGTTCTTC. The chain carries TRBV12-3 or TRBV12-4 and TRBJ2-1, with 9 bases matching TRBD2. V trimming: 7 bases; J trimming: 5 bases; junction bases outside the gene matches: 6. The CDR3 sequence is 14 residues long.